The 18 T cell receptor beta chains below all came from one sample that was sequenced in a study of T cell responses to AZD1222 COVID-19 vaccine. Generated by immunoSEQ multiplex PCR, the TCRdb table keeps only in-frame clones and is missing some. The data contain 95,000 to 150,000 clones, 85% to 95% of them seen just once; the ten biggest clones take up approximately 5%. Material: peripheral blood, obtained 28 days after the second AZD1222 dose. These TCRs come from an adult who received the AZD1222 COVID-19 vaccine.

The gene calls are TRBV2 and TRBJ1-1; 7 nucleotides line up with TRBD1. The CDR3 consists of 14 residues. Unmatched junction bases numbered 13, after V lost 11 bases and J lost 4 bases. Germline values: CDR1 SNHLY, CDR2 FYNNEI. CDR3 sequence (DNA): TGTGCCGGCCACTTGGAGGGGGCACTCACTGAAGCTTTCTTT. Translating it yields CAGHLEGALTEAFF.

The rearrangement links TRBV12-5 to TRBJ2-5; 9 bases map to TRBD1. The CDR3 is 14 residues long. Germline trimming cut 3 bases from V and 5 bases from J; bases unmatched to any gene: 4. Germline loops: CDR1 LGHNT, CDR2 FRNRAP. The chain's CDR3 is CASGLYRGLETQYF. CDR3 bases: TGTGCTAGTGGTTTATACAGGGGGCTCGAGACCCAGTACTTC.

The chain recombines TRBV18 with TRBJ2-3, with a tentative D call TRBD2 (6 bases). The V end was cut by 3 bases, the J end by 4 bases, with 17 bases between. The germline V gene encodes CDR1 KGHSH and CDR2 LQKENI. The CDR3 spans 16 residues. The CDR3 DNA reads TGTGCCAGCTCACCCACACTAGCCGAGGGCGCAGATACGCAGTATTTT. It yields the protein CASSPTLAEGADTQYF.

In this sample, this clone turned up once. The chain combines TRBV2 with TRBJ2-1; D is perhaps TRBD2 (5 bases). Germline V CDR1 and CDR2: SNHLY, FYNNEI. The CDR3 covers 14 residues. Trimming took off 2 bases at V and 7 bases at J, with 12 bases between the two ends. For the CDR3, the DNA is TGTGCCAGCAGTGAATCCGGGATGGGGAATGAGCAGTTCTTC. Amino acid sequence: CASSESGMGNEQFF.

CDR3 amino acids: CASSYMGGNTGELFF. CDR3 sequence (DNA): TGTGCCAGCAGTTACATGGGGGGTAACACCGGGGAGCTGTTTTTT. This sequence joins TRBV6-2 or TRBV6-3 and TRBJ2-2; D is possibly TRBD2 (6 bases). Per the germline V gene, CDR1 is MNHEY and CDR2 is SVGEGT. V shed 2 bases and J shed 2 bases, with 9 bases lying between them. This CDR3 is 15 amino acids long.

The CDR3 loop reads CASSSTGRENNEQFF. The CDR3 DNA is TGTGCCAGCAGTTCTACGGGACGAGAGAACAATGAGCAGTTCTTC. The V gene is TRBV5-4, the J gene TRBJ2-1, with D tentatively TRBD1 or TRBD2 (5 bases each). The V and J ends lost 5 bases and 5 bases respectively, with 17 bases between them. Germline V CDR1 and CDR2: SGHNT, YYREEE (reference sequence). This CDR3 is built from 15 residues.

The J gene is TRBJ2-6, the V gene TRBV11-2; possible D gene TRBD2, 6 bases. Trimming removed 1 base from V and 0 bases from J, with 13 bases in between. The CDR3 extends over 18 amino acids. The germline V gene encodes CDR1 SGHAT and CDR2 FQNNGV. CDR3 amino acids: CASSLGRGRTSGANVLTF. The CDR3 nucleotides are TGTGCCAGCAGCTTAGGGCGGGGCCGCACCTCTGGGGCCAACGTCCTGACTTTC.

This rearrangement joins TRBV7-8 to TRBJ1-4; D remains ambiguous. V dropped 2 bases and J dropped 3 bases, with 4 bases sitting between them. Germline CDR1 reads SGHVS; CDR2 reads FQNEAQ. The CDR3 has 13 amino acids. CDR3 residues: CASSLRPNEKLFF. In nucleotides, the CDR3 is TGTGCCAGCAGCTTACGTCCTAATGAAAAACTGTTTTTT.

The rearrangement links TRBV11-2 to TRBJ2-7, with TRBD1 matching over 11 bases. Germline loops: CDR1 SGHAT, CDR2 FQNNGV. Germline trimming cut 6 bases from V and 2 bases from J; bases unmatched to any gene: 6. This CDR3 spans 15 amino acids. As DNA, the CDR3 is TGTGCCAGCAGTATACCGGGACAGGGGGCCTACGAGCAGTACTTC. Translation: CASSIPGQGAYEQYF.

This chain connects TRBV18 to TRBJ2-3, with a tentative D call TRBD2 (6 bases). This CDR3 has 17 amino acids. V was pared by 0 bases and J by 5 bases, with 18 bases between. Germline V gene sequence: CDR1 KGHSH, CDR2 LQKENI. CDR3 loop: CASSPPTGGRRGDTQYF. DNA for the CDR3: TGTGCCAGCTCACCACCGACCGGCGGCAGGAGGGGAGATACGCAGTATTTT. Full variable domain (outside the CDR3, taken from reference TRBV18 and TRBJ2-3): NAGVMQNPRHLVRRRGQEARLRCSPMKGHSHVYWYRQLPEEGLKFMVYLQKENIIDESGMPKERFSAEFPKEGPSILRIQQVVRGDSAAYFCASSPPTGGRRGDTQYFGPGTRLTVL.

This clone was seen a few times. The CDR3 nucleotides are TGTGCCAGCAGCCGCAACCGGGGAACATTTGAAGCTTTCTTT. Protein sequence: CASSRNRGTFEAFF. The chain is built from TRBV5-6 and TRBJ1-1; D call uncertain. This CDR3 spans 14 amino acids. Germline lookup yields CDR1 SGHDT and CDR2 YYEEEE. Deletions cut 4 bases from V and 7 bases from J, with 17 bases between.

J is TRBJ2-7 and V is TRBV6-1; 10 nucleotides align to TRBD1. The CDR3 runs 15 residues. With 7 bases clipped from V and 7 bases from J, the junction kept 13 bases outside the gene matches. From germline, CDR1 is MNHNS and CDR2 SASEGT. Written as DNA, the CDR3 is TGTGCCAGCACCCCGGTTGACAGGGGGCTCTATGAGCAGTACTTC. It translates to CASTPVDRGLYEQYF.

The V call is TRBV5-4, the J call TRBJ2-5, with TRBD2 matching over 14 bases. Germline CDR1 SGHNT, CDR2 YYREEE (reference sequence). J was trimmed by 5 bases and V by 4 bases; bases with no gene match: 7. The CDR3 length is 16 residues. DNA for the CDR3: TGTGCCAGCAGCCAAGGGACTAGCGGGAGTTTGGAGACCCAGTACTTC. This sequence encodes CASSQGTSGSLETQYF.

The chain combines TRBV7-2 with TRBJ1-2, with a tentative D call TRBD1 (5 bases). The CDR3 is made up of 14 amino acids. Trimming shortened V by 1 base and J by 4 bases, and 10 bases separated the two germline ends. CDR1 and CDR2 (germline): SGHTA, FQGNSA. The CDR3 spells CASSLVGAVYGYTF. The DNA of the CDR3 is TGTGCCAGCAGCTTAGTCGGGGCAGTCTATGGCTACACCTTC.

The rearrangement uses TRBV6-5 and TRBJ2-3, with TRBD2 as a possible D gene (6 bases). V lost 6 bases and J 6 bases, leaving 16 bases between the germline ends. The CDR3 totals 14 residues. CDR1 MNHEY and CDR2 SVGAGI come from the germline V gene. The CDR3 DNA is TGTGCCAGCAGCCCCTCGCGGGGTCGGGATACGCAGTATTTT. Translating it yields CASSPSRGRDTQYF.

The table lists this clone with a count of one. V gene TRBV7-2 combines with J gene TRBJ1-6; D remains ambiguous. Germline V gene sequence: CDR1 SGHTA, CDR2 FQGNSA. The CDR3 is 15 residues long. With 5 bases removed from V and 0 bases from J, the gap between germline ends came to 8 bases. The CDR3 sequence is CASSPQSSYNSPLHF. CDR3 coding DNA: TGTGCCAGCAGCCCACAGAGCTCCTATAATTCACCCCTCCACTTT.

This rearrangement joins TRBV2 to TRBJ1-2; D uncertain. Trimming left V 1 base short and J 8 bases short, with 8 bases between. CDR1 is SNHLY and CDR2 is FYNNEI in the germline V gene. CDR3 length: 12 amino acids. CDR3 protein: CASSEEAGGYTF. Written as DNA, the CDR3 is TGTGCCAGCAGTGAAGAGGCGGGCGGCTACACCTTC. Complete variable domain (other parts from reference TRBV2 and TRBJ1-2): EPEVTQTPSHQVTQMGQEVILRCVPISNHLYFYWYRQILGQKVEFLVSFYNNEISEKSEIFDDQFSVERPDGSNFTLKIRSTKLEDSAMYFCASSEEAGGYTFGSGTRLTVV.

V usage is TRBV30 and J usage is TRBJ2-3; D is undetermined. This CDR3 region has 11 residues. V lost 1 base and J lost 3, with 2 bases in between. Looked up from germline, CDR1 is GTSNPN and CDR2 is SVGIG (reference sequence). The CDR3 is CAWSGTDTQYF. The CDR3 DNA follows: TGTGCCTGGAGTGGGACAGATACGCAGTATTTT. Complete variable domain (other parts from reference TRBV30 and TRBJ2-3): SQTIHQWPATLVQPVGSPLSLECTVEGTSNPNLYWYRQAAGRGLQLLFYSVGIGQISSEVPQNLSASRPQDRQFILSSKKLLLSDSGFYLCAWSGTDTQYFGPGTRLTVL.